A selection of T cell receptor beta chains follows, all from one sample in a study of blood T cell repertoires in COVID-19. Data came from immunoSEQ multiplex PCR; TCRdb stores just in-frame clones and leaves some out. The sample lists some 66,000 clones, approximately 86% occurring once. Sequenced sample: peripheral blood. Every receptor here comes from a man aged 55-75 years with acute or convalescent COVID-19. Both conserved end residues are part of each CDR3. D genes are given only for firm matches. Only part of the rows carry a size: once, few, many, or a class if the clone is expanded.

-	TRBV19	TRBD1	TRBJ1-1	CASSDRGGTEAFF	TGTGCCAGTAGTGACAGGGGCGGAACTGAAGCTTTCTTT
-	TRBV15	-	TRBJ1-5	CATSRDFSRANQPQHF	TGTGCCACCAGCAGAGATTTTTCCAGGGCGAATCAGCCCCAGCATTTT
-	TRBV7-9	TRBD1	TRBJ1-2	CASSLDRGDGYTF	TGTGCCAGCAGCCTGGACAGGGGGGATGGCTACACCTTC
-	TRBV10-3	-	TRBJ1-1	CAISGLGGDGTEAFF	TGTGCCATCTCAGGGTTAGGGGGAGATGGCACTGAAGCTTTCTTT
-	TRBV29-1	TRBD1	TRBJ1-1	CSVRSQGAGTEAFF	TGCAGCGTCAGGTCGCAGGGGGCTGGCACTGAAGCTTTCTTT
-	TRBV6-1	-	TRBJ1-1	CASSEALRTAYNTEAFF	TGTGCCAGCAGTGAAGCCCTTAGGACAGCTTATAACACTGAAGCTTTCTTT
-	TRBV11-3	TRBD1	TRBJ2-4	CASSSTGHIQYF	TGTGCCAGCAGCTCGACAGGGCACATTCAGTACTTC
-	TRBV5-4	-	TRBJ1-6	CASSLEEGNSPLHF	TGTGCCAGCAGCTTAGAAGAGGGTAATTCACCCCTCCACTTT
-	TRBV30	-	TRBJ2-5	CAWSVQGETQYF	TGTGCCTGGAGTGTACAGGGTGAGACCCAGTACTTC
-	TRBV5-1	TRBD1	TRBJ2-6	CASSTGQGPASISGANVLTF	TGCGCCAGCAGCACCGGACAGGGACCCGCCTCAATCTCTGGGGCCAACGTCCTGACTTTC
-	TRBV18	-	TRBJ2-2	CASSRTANTGELFF	TGTGCCAGCTCAAGGACAGCGAACACCGGGGAGCTGTTTTTT
-	TRBV5-1	TRBD1	TRBJ2-7	CASSLGGTGVYEQYF	TGCGCCAGCAGCTTGGGAGGGACAGGTGTCTACGAGCAGTACTTC
-	TRBV30	-	TRBJ1-2	CAWSSTGFRYGYTF	TGTGCCTGGTCTTCTACAGGGTTCAGATATGGCTACACCTTC
-	TRBV7-8	-	TRBJ2-2	CASSLELTGELFF	TGTGCCAGCAGCTTAGAGCTCACCGGGGAGCTGTTTTTT
few	TRBV3-1/TRBV3-2	-	TRBJ1-4	CASRIGVGEKLFF	TGTGCCAGCAGGATCGGGGTTGGCGAAAAACTGTTTTTT
-	TRBV14	-	TRBJ2-3	CASSQPGQRGDTQYF	TGTGCCAGCAGCCAGCCGGGACAGCGGGGGGATACGCAGTATTTT
-	TRBV18	-	TRBJ2-3	CASSPNVLVDTQYF	TGTGCCAGCTCACCTAATGTACTAGTAGATACGCAGTATTTT
-	TRBV7-9	-	TRBJ2-3	CASSLGLLSDTQYF	TGTGCCAGCAGCTTAGGACTGTTGTCAGATACGCAGTATTTT
few	TRBV4-3	-	TRBJ2-4	CASSQWGGNIQYF	TGCGCCAGCAGCCAATGGGGGGGCAACATTCAGTACTTC
-	TRBV30	-	TRBJ2-7	CAWSVRTPGVKDEQYF	TGTGCCTGGAGTGTACGGACTCCGGGGGTCAAGGACGAGCAGTACTTC
-	TRBV4-2	-	TRBJ1-1	CASSLQRSGTEAFF	TGTGCCAGCAGCCTCCAAAGGTCAGGCACTGAAGCTTTCTTT
few	TRBV25-1	-	TRBJ2-3	CASRGAGSKQYF	TGTGCCAGCAGGGGGGCGGGCTCCAAGCAGTATTTT
-	TRBV4-3	TRBD1	TRBJ1-1	CASSQKQGLEAFF	TGCGCCAGCAGCCAGAAACAGGGGCTGGAAGCTTTCTTT
-	TRBV6-5	TRBD2	TRBJ2-2	CASSRLAGPTGLFF	TGTGCCAGCAGCCGACTAGCGGGCCCCACGGGGCTGTTTTTT
-	TRBV9	TRBD2	TRBJ2-3	CASSGTGGTADTQYF	TGTGCCAGCAGCGGTACCGGGGGGACCGCAGATACGCAGTATTTT
-	TRBV3-1/TRBV3-2	-	TRBJ1-1	CASRRQDTGTEAFF	TGTGCCAGCAGGCGACAGGATACGGGGACTGAAGCTTTCTTT
-	TRBV27	-	TRBJ2-1	CASSSSGDPETREQFF	TGTGCCAGCAGTTCATCAGGGGATCCCGAGACGCGTGAGCAGTTCTTC
-	TRBV2	-	TRBJ2-2	CASSSKGAGTGELFF	TGTGCCAGCAGTTCTAAGGGGGCGGGGACCGGGGAGCTGTTTTTT
-	TRBV5-6	TRBD2	TRBJ2-5	CASSSRAGWETQYF	TGTGCCAGCAGCTCCCGAGCGGGGTGGGAGACCCAGTACTTC
-	TRBV27	-	TRBJ2-5	CASTPSSGGTQYF	TGTGCCAGCACTCCCTCCTCCGGGGGGACCCAGTACTTC
-	TRBV5-8	TRBD1	TRBJ2-5	CASNSGTGTKETQYF	TGTGCCAGCAACTCCGGGACAGGGACCAAAGAGACCCAGTACTTC
-	TRBV19	-	TRBJ1-1	CASRDRTVNTEAFF	TGTGCCAGTAGGGATCGGACAGTGAACACTGAAGCTTTCTTT
-	TRBV27	TRBD1	TRBJ1-1	CASSFLGQGAYSGAFF	TGTGCCAGCAGTTTTCTAGGACAGGGGGCTTATAGTGGAGCTTTCTTT
-	TRBV5-4	TRBD1	TRBJ1-6	CASTPGQSSYNSPLHF	TGTGCCAGCACCCCGGGACAGAGCTCCTATAATTCACCCCTCCACTTT
-	TRBV5-6	-	TRBJ2-7	CASSLPGAREQYF	TGTGCCAGCAGCTTGCCAGGGGCAAGGGAGCAGTACTTC
-	TRBV10-2	TRBD2	TRBJ2-3	CASRAGTSGGADTQYF	TGCGCCAGCAGGGCCGGGACTAGCGGGGGGGCAGATACGCAGTATTTT
-	TRBV11-3	TRBD1	TRBJ2-5	CASSLGGQGSLETQYF	TGTGCCAGCAGCCTAGGGGGACAGGGATCCTTGGAGACCCAGTACTTC
-	TRBV5-8	TRBD2	TRBJ2-3	CASSSGTSGGDYTDTQYF	TGTGCCAGCAGCTCCGGGACTAGCGGGGGGGATTACACAGATACGCAGTATTTT
-	TRBV24-1	TRBD1	TRBJ2-2	CATRQGAIDTGELFF	TGTGCCACCCGACAGGGGGCCATCGACACCGGGGAGCTGTTTTTT
few	TRBV11-3	-	TRBJ1-1	CASSLAASKRHTEAFF	TGTGCCAGCAGCTTAGCGGCAAGTAAGAGGCACACTGAAGCTTTCTTT
-	TRBV15	-	TRBJ1-1	CATSRPGQTMNTEAFF	TGTGCCACCAGCAGGCCGGGACAAACGATGAACACTGAAGCTTTCTTT
-	TRBV4-3	-	TRBJ1-4	CASSQNTGRGDNEKLFF	TGCGCCAGCAGCCAAAACACGGGTAGGGGCGATAATGAAAAACTGTTTTTT
-	TRBV30	TRBD1	TRBJ1-1	CAWRGGGAEAFF	TGTGCCTGGAGAGGAGGGGGCGCTGAAGCTTTCTTT
-	TRBV6-6	-	TRBJ2-7	CASSLSGNEQYF	TGTGCCAGCAGCCTCTCCGGGAACGAGCAGTACTTC
-	TRBV12-3/TRBV12-4	-	TRBJ1-2	CASRPTGNYGYTF	TGTGCCAGCAGACCGACAGGAAACTATGGCTACACCTTC